Listed here are 23 T cell receptor beta chains from one sample, sequenced in a study of beta chain features in type 1 diabetes. Study findings and constraints: When Type 1 diabetes patients were examined, their TCRB CDR3s proved moderately but significantly shorter in all four CD4+ subsets.

Sequencing targeted expressed TCRB transcripts, as all isolated RNA had been reverse transcribed. The table came from immunoSEQ multiplex PCR; TCRdb's copy has only in-frame clones and leaves some out. Among roughly 260,000 clones listed, just over 20% were seen once. These receptors lack a known antigen. The source material was naive CD4+ T cells from blood. The receptor source for this set is a woman between 40 and 55 years old with type 1 diabetes.

The chain links TRBV7-8 to TRBJ2-7, with TRBD1 matching 8 bases. This CDR3 is 14 amino acids long. Germline values: CDR1 SGHVS, CDR2 FQNEAQ. V dropped 6 bases and J dropped 3; count of bases not matched to a gene: 7. CDR3 bases: TGTGCCAGCAGGCCCAGTGGACAGGGCTACGAGCAGTACTTC. Protein product: CASRPSGQGYEQYF.

The chain couples TRBV7-6 to TRBJ1-1; unclear D gene. The CDR3 runs 13 residues. CDR1 is SGHVS, CDR2 FNYEAQ, per germline. Trimming stripped 4 bases from V and 0 bases from J, with 6 bases between. CDR3: CASSSYLNTEAFF. The CDR3 nucleotides read TGTGCCAGCAGCTCCTACTTGAACACTGAAGCTTTCTTT.

This clone was seen a handful of times. The chain recombines TRBV5-6 with TRBJ2-7; 12 bases agree with TRBD1. Germline trimming cut 4 bases from V and 5 bases from J; bases unmatched to any gene: 4. Germline CDR1 reads SGHDT; CDR2 reads YYEEEE. The CDR3 is made up of 14 amino acids. CDR3 in DNA: TGTGCCAGCAGCCTGGGACAGGGGGCCGACGAGCAGTACTTC. This encodes CASSLGQGADEQYF.

The V call is TRBV11-3, the J call TRBJ2-1; D gene unclear. Germline assignment: CDR1 SGHNT and CDR2 YENEEA. The CDR3 is 13 amino acids. Trimming removed 4 bases from V and 4 bases from J, with 8 bases in between. CDR3 nucleotides: TGTGCCAGCAGCTCCCGCGGATACAATGAGCAGTTCTTC. It translates to CASSSRGYNEQFF.

This clone was recorded a few times. The rearrangement joins TRBV4-1 to TRBJ1-2, with 9 bases aligning to TRBD1. This CDR3 has 15 residues. V shed 1 base, J shed 8 bases, and the junction held 8 bases outside the gene matches. In germline, CDR1 is MGHRA, CDR2 YSYEKL. CDR3 residues: CASSQGVQGARGYTF. CDR3 nucleotides: TGCGCCAGCAGCCAAGGCGTACAGGGGGCGCGGGGCTACACCTTC.

This rearrangement joins TRBV28 to TRBJ2-1; possible D gene TRBD2, 5 bases. With 3 bases removed from V and 8 bases from J, the gap between germline ends came to 8 bases. CDR1 is MDHEN and CDR2 is SYDVKM in the germline V gene. The CDR3 sequence is 12 residues long. CDR3 region: CASSLGADEQFF. The CDR3 DNA sequence: TGTGCCAGCAGTTTGGGAGCGGATGAGCAGTTCTTC.

There are a few counts of this clone. V usage is TRBV6-6 and J usage is TRBJ2-7; unclear D gene. Per the germline V gene, CDR1 is MNHNY and CDR2 is SVGAGI (reference sequence). Trimming left V 0 bases short and J 0 bases short, with 9 bases between. The CDR3 extends over 15 amino acids. CDR3 in DNA: TGTGCCAGCAGTTACTCTGTCTTTCGCTCCTACGAGCAGTACTTC. Protein: CASSYSVFRSYEQYF.

The genes are TRBV29-1 and TRBJ1-2, with 7 bases identical to TRBD1. The CDR3 sequence is 11 residues long. CDR1 SQVTM and CDR2 ANQGSEA come from the germline V gene. Unmatched junction bases numbered 8, after V lost 6 bases and J lost 10 bases. The CDR3 protein is CSVGQVGAYTF. CDR3 in DNA: TGCAGCGTCGGACAGGTGGGAGCCTACACCTTC.

The chain is built from TRBV9 and TRBJ1-2; 11 bases are shared with TRBD1. The CDR3 consists of 16 residues. V lost 0 bases and J lost 7; bases outside the gene matches: 8. Germline CDR1 is SGDLS and CDR2 is YYNGEE. The CDR3 loop reads CASSVAPGTGGGGYTF. DNA of the CDR3: TGTGCCAGCAGCGTAGCTCCCGGGACAGGGGGAGGTGGCTACACCTTC. The full variable domain, its missing parts supplied by reference TRBV9 and TRBJ1-2, is DSGVTQTPKHLITATGQRVTLRCSPRSGDLSVYWYQQSLDQGLQFLIQYYNGEERAKGNILERFSAQQFPDLHSELNLSSLELGDSALYFCASSVAPGTGGGGYTFGSGTRLTVV.

This clone was seen more than once but under ten times. The genes are TRBV19 and TRBJ1-5; D is unresolved. CDR1 is LNHDA, CDR2 SQIVND, per germline (reference sequence). V lost 4 bases, J lost 4 bases, and 8 bases lay in between. The CDR3 has 13 amino acids. Written as DNA, the CDR3 is TGTGCCAGTAGTACGGACTATAATCAGCCCCAGCATTTT. Protein sequence: CASSTDYNQPQHF.

The V and J genes are TRBV29-1 and TRBJ2-7, with D unresolved. There are 12 residues in the CDR3. The V gene lost 0 bases and the J gene lost 4 bases, with 7 bases spanning the gap. The germline CDR1 and CDR2 sequences are SQVTM and ANQGSEA. CDR3 residues: CSVEEERYEQYF. CDR3 nucleotides: TGCAGCGTTGAAGAGGAGAGGTACGAGCAGTACTTC.

The gene calls are TRBV6-5 and TRBJ2-4; 7 nucleotides line up with TRBD2. This CDR3 has 15 residues. The germline gives CDR1 MNHEY, CDR2 SVGAGI. J was trimmed by 0 bases and V by 4 bases; bases with no gene match: 3. CDR3 amino acids: CASSSGGIAKNIQYF. In DNA, the CDR3 is TGTGCCAGCAGTTCGGGGGGTATAGCCAAAAACATTCAGTACTTC.

The chain is built from TRBV30 and TRBJ1-5, with no clear D. V was trimmed by 2 bases and J by 0 bases, leaving 5 bases between them. CDR3 size: 13 residues. Germline V gene sequence: CDR1 GTSNPN, CDR2 SVGIG (reference sequence). The CDR3 region is CAWSPYSNQPQHF. The DNA for the CDR3 is TGTGCCTGGAGTCCGTATAGCAATCAGCCCCAGCATTTT.

Points on this clone: Other DNA variants within this sample encode the same CDR3. This chain connects TRBV5-1 to TRBJ2-1, with D possibly being TRBD2 (6 bases). The V gene's germline CDR1 is SGHRS and CDR2 YFSETQ. V shed 0 bases and J shed 1 base, with 8 bases lying between them. The CDR3 totals 15 residues. The CDR3 DNA is TGCGCCAGCAGCTTGGACGGGGGATCCTACAATGAGCAGTTCTTC. Protein: CASSLDGGSYNEQFF.

The chain uses TRBV7-2 and TRBJ1-6, with D possibly being TRBD1 (6 bases). The CDR3 is 14 residues long. Germline-derived CDR1 and CDR2 are SGHTA and FQGNSA. Trimming left V 4 bases short and J 4 bases short, with 8 bases between. DNA of the CDR3: TGTGCCAGCAGCTCGGACAGTTATAATTCACCCCTCCACTTT. It codes for CASSSDSYNSPLHF.

This sequence joins TRBV27 and TRBJ2-5, with D perhaps TRBD2 (5 bases). The CDR3 runs to 13 residues. Germline V CDR1 and CDR2: MNHEY, SMNVEV (reference sequence). Trimming cost V 0 bases and J 5 bases, with 7 bases left between them. The CDR3 DNA sequence: TGTGCCAGCAGTTTATCAGGCGGGGAGACCCAGTACTTC. Translation: CASSLSGGETQYF.

This clone was counted only a few times. The chain combines TRBV6-6 with TRBJ1-4; 9 positions match TRBD1. The CDR3 runs 15 residues. Germline values: CDR1 MNHNY, CDR2 SVGAGI (reference sequence). Unmatched junction bases numbered 5, after V lost 6 bases and J lost 3 bases. CDR3 sequence (DNA): TGTGCCAGCAGCAATCGACAGGGGGCTAATGAAAAACTGTTTTTT. It specifies CASSNRQGANEKLFF.

This chain uses TRBV18 with TRBJ2-3; D uncertain. Germline V gene sequence: CDR1 KGHSH, CDR2 LQKENI. The CDR3 is made up of 14 amino acids. Trimming removed 1 base from V and 6 bases from J, with 11 bases in between. The CDR3 DNA reads as TGTGCCAGCTCACCACAGTCAGGTGGGGATACGCAGTATTTT. It encodes CASSPQSGGDTQYF.

This clone was recorded a few times. The V gene is TRBV5-4, the J gene TRBJ1-1; D perhaps matches TRBD1 (5 bases). In germline, CDR1 is SGHNT, CDR2 YYREEE (reference sequence). With 3 bases removed from V and 4 bases from J, the gap between germline ends came to 16 bases. CDR3 length: 15 amino acids. The DNA of the CDR3 is TGTGCCAGCAGCTCCCTGGGGGGGTCCGGCACTGAAGCTTTCTTT. It yields the protein CASSSLGGSGTEAFF.

The V gene is TRBV9, the J gene TRBJ1-6; D is ambiguous. The V end was cut by 4 bases, the J end by 12 bases, with 14 bases between. CDR1 and CDR2 (germline): SGDLS, YYNGEE. The CDR3 has 13 residues. CDR3 loop: CASSNSLDLPLHF. CDR3 bases: TGTGCCAGCAGCAACTCCCTAGATCTACCCCTCCACTTT. The variable domain in full, completed from reference TRBV9 and TRBJ1-6, reads DSGVTQTPKHLITATGQRVTLRCSPRSGDLSVYWYQQSLDQGLQFLIQYYNGEERAKGNILERFSAQQFPDLHSELNLSSLELGDSALYFCASSNSLDLPLHFGNGTRLTVT.

The table lists this clone with a few counts. The DNA for the CDR3 is TGTGCCTGGAGTGTACCAGGGGATGCTGGAAACACCATATATTTT. This codes for CAWSVPGDAGNTIYF. The chain couples TRBV30 to TRBJ1-3, with TRBD1 as a possible D gene (6 bases). The V end lost 0 bases, the J end lost 2 bases, and 11 bases lay between the germline ends. The germline V gene has CDR1 GTSNPN and CDR2 SVGIG (reference sequence). CDR3 length equals 15 residues.

Worth noting for this clone: Other DNA sequences in the sample encode the same CDR3. The V call is TRBV9, the J call TRBJ2-7; D possibly corresponds to TRBD1 (6 bases). CDR3 length: 15 amino acids. V was cut by 0 bases and J by 4 bases, with 14 bases left in between. The germline gives CDR1 SGDLS, CDR2 YYNGEE. The CDR3 coding sequence is TGTGCCAGCAGCGTAGGTGGCCAGGGGTCGTACGAGCAGTACTTC. It yields the protein CASSVGGQGSYEQYF.

V is TRBV27 and J is TRBJ2-3, with no clear D. CDR3 length: 14 residues. V was shortened by 4 bases and J by 2 bases, with 10 bases between the two germline ends. CDR1 and CDR2 (germline): MNHEY, SMNVEV (reference sequence). CDR3 loop: CASSSSGPTDTQYF. CDR3 DNA: TGTGCCAGCAGTTCTAGTGGCCCCACAGATACGCAGTATTTT.